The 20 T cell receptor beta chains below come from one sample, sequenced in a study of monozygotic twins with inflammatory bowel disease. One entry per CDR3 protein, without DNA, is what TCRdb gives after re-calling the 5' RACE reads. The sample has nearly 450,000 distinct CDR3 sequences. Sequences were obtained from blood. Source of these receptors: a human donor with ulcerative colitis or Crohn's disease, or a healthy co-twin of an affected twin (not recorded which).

The CDR3 loop is CASSLEGTGGVYGYTF. The rearrangement uses TRBV7-2 and TRBJ1-2; TCRdb's D gene call, TRBD1, goes unchecked for lack of DNA. The CDR3 contains 16 residues. Per germline, CDR1 SGHTA and CDR2 FQGNSA.

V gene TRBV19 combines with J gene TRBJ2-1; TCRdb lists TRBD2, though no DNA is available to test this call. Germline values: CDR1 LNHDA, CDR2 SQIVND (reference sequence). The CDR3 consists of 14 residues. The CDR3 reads CASSLLGGDNEQFF.

The CDR3 sequence is CASSLTGRRPTNEKLFF. The rearrangement joins TRBV7-3 to TRBJ1-4. Germline V gene lookup returns CDR1 SGHTA and CDR2 FQGTGA. The CDR3 sequence is 17 residues long.

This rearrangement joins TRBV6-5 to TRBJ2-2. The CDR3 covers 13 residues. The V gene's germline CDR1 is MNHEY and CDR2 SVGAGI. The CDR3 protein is CASSNRVTGELFF.

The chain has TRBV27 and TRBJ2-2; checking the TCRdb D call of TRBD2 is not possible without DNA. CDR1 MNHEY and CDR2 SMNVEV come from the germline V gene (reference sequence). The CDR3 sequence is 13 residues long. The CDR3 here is CASRGLVSGELFF.

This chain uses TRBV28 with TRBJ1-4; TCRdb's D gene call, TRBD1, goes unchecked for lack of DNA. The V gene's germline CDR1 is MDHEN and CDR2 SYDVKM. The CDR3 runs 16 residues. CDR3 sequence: CATKAHKGQGGEKLFF.

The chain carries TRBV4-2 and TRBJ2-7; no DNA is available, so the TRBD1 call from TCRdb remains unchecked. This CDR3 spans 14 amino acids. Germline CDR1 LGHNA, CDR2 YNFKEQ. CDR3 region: CASSQDPSRDEQYF.

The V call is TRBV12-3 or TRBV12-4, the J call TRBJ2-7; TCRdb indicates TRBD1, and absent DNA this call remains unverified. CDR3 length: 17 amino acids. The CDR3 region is CASSQTLGHPSSYEQYF.

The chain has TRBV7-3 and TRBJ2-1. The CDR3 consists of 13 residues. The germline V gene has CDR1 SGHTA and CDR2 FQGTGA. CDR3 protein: CASSFSAFGRRFF.

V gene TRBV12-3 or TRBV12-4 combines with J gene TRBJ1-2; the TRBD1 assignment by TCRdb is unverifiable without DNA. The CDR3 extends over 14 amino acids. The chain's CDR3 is CASRPTGGASGYTF.

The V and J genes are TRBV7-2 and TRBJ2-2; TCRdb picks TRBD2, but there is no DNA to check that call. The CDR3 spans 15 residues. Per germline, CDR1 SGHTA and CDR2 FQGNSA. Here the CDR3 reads CASSLVALGTGELFF.

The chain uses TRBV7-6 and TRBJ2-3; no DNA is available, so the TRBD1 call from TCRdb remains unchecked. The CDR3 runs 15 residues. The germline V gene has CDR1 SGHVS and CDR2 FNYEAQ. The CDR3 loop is CASSLAGGLADTQYF. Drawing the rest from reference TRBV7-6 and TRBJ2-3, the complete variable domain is GAGVSQSPRYKVTKRGQDVALRCDPISGHVSLYWYRQALGQGPEFLTYFNYEAQQDKSGLPNDRFSAERPEGSISTLTIQRTEQRDSAMYRCASSLAGGLADTQYFGPGTRLTVL.

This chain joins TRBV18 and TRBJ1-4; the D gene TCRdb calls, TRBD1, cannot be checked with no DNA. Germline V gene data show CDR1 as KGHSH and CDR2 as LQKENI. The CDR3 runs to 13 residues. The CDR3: CASSLDRVAQVFF.

CDR3 sequence reads: CACGPRGESNSPLHF. The V and J genes are TRBV10-3 and TRBJ1-6; TCRdb lists TRBD1, though no DNA is available to test this call. The CDR3 has 15 amino acids. From germline, CDR1 is ENHRY and CDR2 SYGVKD.

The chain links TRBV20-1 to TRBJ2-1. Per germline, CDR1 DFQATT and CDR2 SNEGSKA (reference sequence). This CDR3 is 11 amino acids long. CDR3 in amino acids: CSAITLKEQFF.

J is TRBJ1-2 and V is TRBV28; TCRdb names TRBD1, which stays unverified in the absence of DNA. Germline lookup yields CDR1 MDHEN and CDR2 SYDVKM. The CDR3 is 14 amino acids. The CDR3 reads CASSLTAPNYGYTF.

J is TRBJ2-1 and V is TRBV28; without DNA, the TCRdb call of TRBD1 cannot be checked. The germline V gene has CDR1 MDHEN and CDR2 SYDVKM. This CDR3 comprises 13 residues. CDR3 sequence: CAITGSIRDEQFF.

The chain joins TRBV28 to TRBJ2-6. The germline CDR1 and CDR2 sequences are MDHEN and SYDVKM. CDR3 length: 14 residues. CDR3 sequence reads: CASTPSSGANVLTF.

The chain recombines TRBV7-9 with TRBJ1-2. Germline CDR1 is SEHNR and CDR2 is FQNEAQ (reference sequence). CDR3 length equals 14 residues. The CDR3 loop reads CASSLTGGLGGYTF. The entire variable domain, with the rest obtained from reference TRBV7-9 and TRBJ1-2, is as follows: DTGVSQNPRHKITKRGQNVTFRCDPISEHNRLYWYRQTLGQGPEFLTYFQNEAQLEKSRLLSDRFSAERPKGSFSTLEIQRTEQGDSAMYLCASSLTGGLGGYTFGSGTRLTVV.

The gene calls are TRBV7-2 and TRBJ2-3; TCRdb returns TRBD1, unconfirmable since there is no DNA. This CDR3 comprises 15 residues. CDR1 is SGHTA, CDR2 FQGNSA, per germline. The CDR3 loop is CASSPPAMIGDTQYF. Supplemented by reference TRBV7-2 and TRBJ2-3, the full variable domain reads GAGVSQSPSNKVTEKGKDVELRCDPISGHTALYWYRQSLGQGLEFLIYFQGNSAPDKSGLPSDRFSAERTGGSVSTLTIQRTQQEDSAVYLCASSPPAMIGDTQYFGPGTRLTVL.